The T cell receptor beta chain described here comes from a study of blood T cells in healthy people across ages. This clonotype was seen a handful of times. Next came a second PCR, run for about 7 to 12 cycles, which used a sample-barcoded 5' primer along with a J-beta primer mix. MiXCR, applied by TCRdb to the 5' RACE reads, yields one record per CDR3 protein. In the table there are over 1.5 million distinct CDR3 sequences, 49% of which are singletons. V dropped 8 bases and J dropped 6 bases, with 17 bases sitting between them. The CDR3 sequence is 14 residues long. The rearrangement joins TRBV12-3 or TRBV12-4 to TRBJ2-1; a possible D gene is TRBD2 (6 bases). This sequence originates from a woman in her forties in good health. Sequencing was done on a sample of blood. The CDR3 DNA follows: TGTGCCAGCTACCTTGGAGGGGTCGGCAATGAGCAGTTCTTC. Its protein product is CASYLGGVGNEQFF.